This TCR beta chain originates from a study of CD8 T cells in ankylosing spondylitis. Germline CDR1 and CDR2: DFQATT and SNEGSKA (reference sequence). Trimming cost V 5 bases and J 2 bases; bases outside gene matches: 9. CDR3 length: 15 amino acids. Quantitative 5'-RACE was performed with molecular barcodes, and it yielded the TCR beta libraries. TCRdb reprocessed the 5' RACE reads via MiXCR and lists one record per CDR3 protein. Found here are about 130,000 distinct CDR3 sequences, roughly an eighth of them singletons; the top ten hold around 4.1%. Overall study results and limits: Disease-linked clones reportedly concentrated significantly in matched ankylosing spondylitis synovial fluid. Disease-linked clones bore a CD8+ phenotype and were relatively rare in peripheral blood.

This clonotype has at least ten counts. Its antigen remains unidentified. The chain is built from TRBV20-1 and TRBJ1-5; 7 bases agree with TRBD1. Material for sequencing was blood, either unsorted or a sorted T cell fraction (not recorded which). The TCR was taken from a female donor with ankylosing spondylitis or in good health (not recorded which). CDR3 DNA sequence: TGCAGTGCTGCCCGGGACAGCGCTCGCAATCAGCCCCAGCATTTT. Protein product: CSAARDSARNQPQHF.